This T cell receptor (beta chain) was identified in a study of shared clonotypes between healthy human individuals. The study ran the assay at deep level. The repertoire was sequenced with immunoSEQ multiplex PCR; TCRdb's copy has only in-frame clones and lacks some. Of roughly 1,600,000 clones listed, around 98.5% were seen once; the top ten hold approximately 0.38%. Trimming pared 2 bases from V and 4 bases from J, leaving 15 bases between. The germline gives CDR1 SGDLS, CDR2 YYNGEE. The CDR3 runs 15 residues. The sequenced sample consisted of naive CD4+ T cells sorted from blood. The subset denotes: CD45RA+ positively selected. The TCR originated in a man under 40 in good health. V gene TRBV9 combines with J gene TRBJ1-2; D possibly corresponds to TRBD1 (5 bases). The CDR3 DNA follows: TGTGCCAGCAGCGTTCAAACGGGCAGGGCCTATGGCTACACCTTC. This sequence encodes CASSVQTGRAYGYTF.